These 14 T cell receptor beta chains originate from one sample sequenced in a study of CD8 T cells in ankylosing spondylitis. Each CDR3 protein is one row after TCRdb ran MiXCR on the 5' RACE reads. Of roughly 230,000 distinct CDR3 sequences in the sample, under 20% were seen once. Sequencing was carried out using blood, either unsorted or a sorted T cell fraction (not recorded which). Receptor source: a male donor with ankylosing spondylitis or in good health (not recorded which).

This chain joins TRBV15 and TRBJ2-3; 8 bases line up with TRBD2. V was clipped by 0 bases and J by 8 bases; unmatched bases: 10. CDR1 LNHNV and CDR2 YYDKDF come from the germline V gene (reference sequence). The CDR3 consists of 16 residues. The DNA of the CDR3 is TGTGCCACCAGCAGAGATCGAGAGCGGGAGCGGGCTACGCAGTATTTT. It is translated as CATSRDRERERATQYF.

The V gene is TRBV9, the J gene TRBJ2-5, with TRBD2 matching 13 bases. V was clipped by 4 bases and J by 4 bases; unmatched bases: 10. The CDR3 has 17 amino acids. Germline V gene sequence: CDR1 SGDLS, CDR2 YYNGEE. The CDR3: CASSPQGLAGLGETQYF. DNA for the CDR3: TGTGCCAGCAGCCCCCAGGGACTAGCGGGATTGGGAGAGACCCAGTACTTC.

J is TRBJ1-2 and V is TRBV12-3 or TRBV12-4; possible D gene TRBD1, 6 bases. The CDR3 contains 16 residues. The germline V and J ends were trimmed by 4 bases and 4 bases, with 19 bases remaining between them. CDR3 residues: CASSSSGGGASYGYTF. In DNA, the CDR3 is TGTGCCAGCAGTTCTAGCGGGGGGGGCGCGAGCTATGGCTACACCTTC.

The chain recombines TRBV27 with TRBJ2-2; D not resolved. The CDR3 is 15 residues long. Germline V gives CDR1 MNHEY, CDR2 SMNVEV (reference sequence). Trimming removed 3 bases from V and 0 bases from J, with 8 bases in between. CDR3 in amino acids: CASSLLASNTGELFF. DNA of the CDR3: TGTGCCAGCAGTTTGCTCGCGTCGAACACCGGGGAGCTGTTTTTT.

This clonotype was recorded many times. The V gene is TRBV12-3 or TRBV12-4, the J gene TRBJ2-7; 7 nucleotides align to TRBD1. The V gene end was trimmed by 5 bases and the J gene end by 4 bases; junction bases not matched to a gene: 14. CDR3 size: 16 residues. This CDR3 is CASSARTGRASYEQYF. The DNA of the CDR3 is TGTGCCAGCAGTGCCAGGACAGGAAGGGCCTCATACGAGCAGTACTTC.

This chain joins TRBV4-1 and TRBJ2-1, with 13 bases matching TRBD2. The CDR3 extends over 17 amino acids. V gave up 1 base and J gave up 6 bases; unmatched junction bases: 6. The germline V gene has CDR1 MGHRA and CDR2 YSYEKL. In nucleotides, the CDR3 is TGCGCCAGCAGCCAAGGAGGACTAGCGGGAGTACGCAATGAGCAGTTCTTC. Translated: CASSQGGLAGVRNEQFF.

This clonotype turned up a few times. The chain combines TRBV5-1 with TRBJ2-1; D gene unclear. The CDR3 spans 15 residues. Germline values: CDR1 SGHRS, CDR2 YFSETQ. Between the trimmed V and J ends, which lost 1 base and 0 bases, there was a span of 8 bases. CDR3 bases: TGCGCCAGCAGCTTGTTGCCGGGCTCCTACAATGAGCAGTTCTTC. It yields the protein CASSLLPGSYNEQFF.

In its sample, this clonotype was seen a few times. The chain has TRBV5-5 and TRBJ2-2; D not certain. The CDR3 has 16 amino acids. The V end was cut by 3 bases, the J end by 9 bases, with 21 bases between. Per the germline V gene, CDR1 is SGHKS and CDR2 is YYEKEE (reference sequence). The CDR3 region is CASSSSSSDLFRELFF. Written as DNA, the CDR3 is TGTGCCAGCAGCTCCTCTAGTTCTGACCTGTTCCGGGAGCTGTTTTTT.

This clonotype was recorded many times. The V gene is TRBV20-1, the J gene TRBJ2-5; D not resolved. V was pared by 0 bases and J by 5 bases, with 16 bases between. CDR3 size: 15 residues. In germline, CDR1 is DFQATT, CDR2 SNEGSKA (reference sequence). In DNA form, the CDR3 reads TGCAGTGCTAGAGATCGTAGAATGCCCCGGGAGACCCAGTACTTC. Its protein is CSARDRRMPRETQYF.

The chain couples TRBV29-1 to TRBJ2-7; D remains unclear. CDR1 and CDR2 (germline): SQVTM, ANQGSEA. Trimming took off 2 bases at V and 3 bases at J, with 8 bases between the two ends. There are 12 residues in the CDR3. CDR3: CSVEFRSYEQYF. CDR3 nucleotides: TGCAGCGTTGAATTCAGGAGCTACGAGCAGTACTTC.

A few counts support this clonotype. The rearrangement links TRBV24-1 to TRBJ2-1, with 7 bases that match TRBD2. Looked up from germline, CDR1 is KGHDR and CDR2 is SFDVKD. V lost 4 bases and J lost 10; bases outside the gene matches: 6. The CDR3 covers 13 residues. In DNA, the CDR3 is TGTGCCACCAGTGACCCAGGGACTATCGAGCAGTTCTTC. Amino acid sequence: CATSDPGTIEQFF.

This clonotype was recorded at least ten times. V and J are TRBV20-1 and TRBJ2-7, with a weak D call TRBD2 (5 bases). Germline V gene lookup returns CDR1 DFQATT and CDR2 SNEGSKA (reference sequence). The CDR3 runs 15 residues. The V gene lost 0 bases and the J gene lost 1 base, with 13 bases spanning the gap. CDR3 protein: CSARDRGSLSYEQYF. As DNA, the CDR3 is TGCAGTGCTAGAGATCGAGGGTCCCTATCCTACGAGCAGTACTTC.

This chain links TRBV29-1 with TRBJ1-4; D not resolved. Germline V gene lookup returns CDR1 SQVTM and CDR2 ANQGSEA. The V gene lost 4 bases and the J gene lost 6 bases, with 12 bases spanning the gap. The CDR3 is 13 residues long. CDR3 DNA: TGCAGCGTTGCTCGGGAGATTGATGAAAAACTGTTTTTT. Its protein is CSVAREIDEKLFF.

This clonotype was observed a few times. The chain couples TRBV27 to TRBJ2-7; no definite D call. Trimming took 8 bases from V and 2 from J, leaving 10 bases between them. The CDR3 has 12 residues. CDR1 and CDR2 (germline): MNHEY, SMNVEV (reference sequence). CDR3 DNA sequence: TGTGCCAGCGGCTGGACCGCCTACGAGCAGTACTTC. This gives the protein CASGWTAYEQYF.